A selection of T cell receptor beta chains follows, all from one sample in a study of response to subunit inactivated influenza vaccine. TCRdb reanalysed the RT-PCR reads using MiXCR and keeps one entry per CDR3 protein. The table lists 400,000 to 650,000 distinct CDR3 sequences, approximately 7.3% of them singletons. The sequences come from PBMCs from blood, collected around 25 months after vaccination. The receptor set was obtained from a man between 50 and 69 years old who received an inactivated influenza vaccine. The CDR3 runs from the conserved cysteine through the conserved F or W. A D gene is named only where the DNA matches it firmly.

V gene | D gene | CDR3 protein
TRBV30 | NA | CAWSVGVLYEQYF
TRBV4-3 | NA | CASSQAHSGLYNEQFF
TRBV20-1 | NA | CSGRGSSGANVLTF
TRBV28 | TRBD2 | CASSFPDGLAGTDTQYF
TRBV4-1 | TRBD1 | CASSQEGTGRTGELFF
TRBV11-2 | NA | CASSRVRQGRSGNTIYF
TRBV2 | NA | CASVGRGQNIGNEQFF
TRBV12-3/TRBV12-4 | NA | CASSFNIEETQYF
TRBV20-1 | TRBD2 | CSARDHGRALDTQYF
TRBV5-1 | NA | CASSLEQGSPNEQFF
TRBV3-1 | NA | CASSPAGSPSYNEQFF
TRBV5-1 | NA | CASSSYFLDRETQYF
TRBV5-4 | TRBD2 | CASSGRLAGKQETQYF
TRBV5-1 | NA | CASSLEPGVGGNTIYF
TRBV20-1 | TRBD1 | CSARASRGQSNTGELFF
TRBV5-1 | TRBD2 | CASSLRLAGDYEQYF
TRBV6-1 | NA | CASTAGVGNEQFF
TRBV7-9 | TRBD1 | CASSTEGAVYGYTF
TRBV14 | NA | CASSEELWGPYGYTF
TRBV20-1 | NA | CSAPPEVNYGYTF
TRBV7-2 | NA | CASSLVQIGYGYTF
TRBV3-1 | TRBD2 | CASSRGLAANNEQFF
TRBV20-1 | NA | CSAPSERKNTEAFF